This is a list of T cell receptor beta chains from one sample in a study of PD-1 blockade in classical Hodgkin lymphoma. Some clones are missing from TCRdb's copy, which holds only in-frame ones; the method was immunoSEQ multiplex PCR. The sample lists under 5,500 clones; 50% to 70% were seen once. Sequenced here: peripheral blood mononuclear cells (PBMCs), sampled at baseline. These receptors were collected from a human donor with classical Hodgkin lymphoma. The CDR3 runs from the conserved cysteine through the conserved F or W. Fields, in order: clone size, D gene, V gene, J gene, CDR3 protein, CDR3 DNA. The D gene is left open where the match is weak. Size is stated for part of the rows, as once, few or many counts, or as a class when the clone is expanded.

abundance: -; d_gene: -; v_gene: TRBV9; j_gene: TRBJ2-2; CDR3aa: CASSAPSRALFTGELFF; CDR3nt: TGTGCCAGCAGCGCCCCTAGCCGAGCTCTCTTCACCGGGGAGCTGTTTTTT
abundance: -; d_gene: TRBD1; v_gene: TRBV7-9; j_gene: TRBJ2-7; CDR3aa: CASSYSTGGGYEQYF; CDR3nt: TGTGCCAGCAGCTACTCGACAGGGGGTGGCTACGAGCAGTACTTC
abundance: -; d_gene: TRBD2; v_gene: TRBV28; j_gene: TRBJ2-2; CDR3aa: CASSFFLGAGGRRELFF; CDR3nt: TGTGCCAGCAGTTTCTTTCTCGGGGCGGGAGGCCGAAGGGAGCTGTTTTTT
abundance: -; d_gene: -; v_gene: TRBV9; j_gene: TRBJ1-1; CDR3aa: CASSPEGTGIPEAFF; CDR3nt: TGTGCCAGCAGCCCAGAGGGTACGGGAATCCCTGAAGCTTTCTTT
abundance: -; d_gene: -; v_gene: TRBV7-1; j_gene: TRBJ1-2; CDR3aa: CASRLQPGGPYGYTF; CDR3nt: TGTGCCAGCAGACTACAGCCCGGAGGCCCATATGGCTACACCTTC
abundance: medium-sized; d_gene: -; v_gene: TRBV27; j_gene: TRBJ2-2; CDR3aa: CATTVTGPYGELFF; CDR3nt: TGTGCCACCACTGTTACAGGGCCTTACGGGGAGCTGTTTTTT
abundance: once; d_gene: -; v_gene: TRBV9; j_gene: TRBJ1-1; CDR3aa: CASSALQRGEAFF; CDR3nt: TGTGCCAGCAGCGCCCTTCAGAGGGGTGAAGCTTTCTTT
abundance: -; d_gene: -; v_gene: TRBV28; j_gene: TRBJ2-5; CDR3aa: CASSTRDRQEEQETQYF; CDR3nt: TGTGCCAGCAGTACACGGGACCGCCAAGAAGAACAAGAGACCCAGTACTTC
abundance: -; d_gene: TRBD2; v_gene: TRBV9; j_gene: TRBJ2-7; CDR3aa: CASSVDLAGLGEQYF; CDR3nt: TGTGCCAGCAGCGTAGACCTAGCGGGGCTGGGGGAGCAGTACTTC
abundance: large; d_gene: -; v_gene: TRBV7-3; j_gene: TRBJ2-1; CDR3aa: CASSQGLHSYNEQFF; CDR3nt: TGTGCCAGCAGCCAGGGACTCCACTCCTACAATGAGCAGTTCTTC
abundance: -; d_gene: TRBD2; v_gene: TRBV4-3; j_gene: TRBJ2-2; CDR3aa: CASSQEASGGAGSGELFF; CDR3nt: TGCGCCAGCAGCCAAGAGGCTAGCGGGGGGGCCGGGTCCGGGGAGCTGTTTTTT
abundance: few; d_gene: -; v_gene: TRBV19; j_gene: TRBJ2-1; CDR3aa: CASSITQGTEQFF; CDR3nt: TGTGCCAGTAGTATAACCCAGGGGACTGAGCAGTTCTTC
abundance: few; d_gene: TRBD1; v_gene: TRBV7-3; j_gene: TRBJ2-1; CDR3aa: CASSLDRANDEQFF; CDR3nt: TGTGCCAGCAGCCTGGACAGGGCGAACGATGAGCAGTTCTTC
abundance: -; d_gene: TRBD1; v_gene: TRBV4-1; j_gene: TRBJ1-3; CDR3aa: CASSQGVQGAGNTIYF; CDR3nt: TGCGCCAGCAGCCAAGGCGTACAGGGGGCTGGAAACACCATATATTTT
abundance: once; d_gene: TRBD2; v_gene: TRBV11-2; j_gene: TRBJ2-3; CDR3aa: CASSFTAGRTDTQYF; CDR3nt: TGTGCCAGCAGCTTTACAGCGGGACGCACAGATACGCAGTATTTT
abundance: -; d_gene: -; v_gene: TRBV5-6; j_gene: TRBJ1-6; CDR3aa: CASSLSGSPLHF; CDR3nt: TGTGCCAGCAGCTTGTCAGGTTCACCCCTCCACTTT
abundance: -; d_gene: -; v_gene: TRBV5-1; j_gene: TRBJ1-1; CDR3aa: CASSLGTGLEAFF; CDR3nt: TGCGCCAGCAGCTTGGGTACAGGGCTAGAAGCTTTCTTT
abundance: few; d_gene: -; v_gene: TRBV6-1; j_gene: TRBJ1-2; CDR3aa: CASSEASKYGYTF; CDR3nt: TGTGCCAGCAGTGAAGCTAGTAAATATGGCTACACCTTC
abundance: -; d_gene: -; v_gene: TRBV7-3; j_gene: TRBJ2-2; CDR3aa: CASSFQGSIGELFF; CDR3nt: TGTGCCAGCAGCTTTCAGGGGTCGATCGGGGAGCTGTTTTTT
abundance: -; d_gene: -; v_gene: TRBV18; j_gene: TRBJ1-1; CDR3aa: CASSPSRAGTNTEAFF; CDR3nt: TGTGCCAGCTCACCTTCCCGCGCAGGGACGAACACTGAAGCTTTCTTT
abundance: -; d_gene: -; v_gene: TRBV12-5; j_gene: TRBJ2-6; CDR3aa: CASIGPLGANVLTF; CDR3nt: TGTGCTAGCATCGGGCCACTTGGGGCCAACGTCCTGACTTTC
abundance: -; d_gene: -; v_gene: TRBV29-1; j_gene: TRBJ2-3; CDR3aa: CSVDWVTGLRDTQYF; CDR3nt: TGCAGCGTTGACTGGGTGACTGGACTACGAGATACGCAGTATTTT
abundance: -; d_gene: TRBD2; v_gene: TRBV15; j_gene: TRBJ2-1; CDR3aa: CATSREASVAGAREQFF; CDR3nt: TGTGCCACCAGCAGAGAGGCTTCGGTAGCGGGAGCTCGAGAGCAGTTCTTC